One sample yielded the 23 T cell receptor beta chains listed below, sequenced in a study of graft-versus-host responses after intestinal transplantation. Clones were sequenced by immunoSEQ multiplex PCR, and TCRdb holds only the in-frame ones, with some missing. Here the sample spans tens of thousands of clones, around 89% being singletons. Which antigens these TCRs recognize remains unknown. The material was unstimulated CD8+ T cells sorted from spleen or lymph node cells, obtained before intestinal transplant. The receptors originated from a human donor who received an intestinal transplant.

This chain joins TRBV5-3 and TRBJ2-7; 7 bases are shared with TRBD1. Being an ORF, TRBV5-3 has a function that is uncertain. Trimming took 2 bases from V and 1 from J; bases not matched to a gene: 12. The CDR3 is 17 residues long. This CDR3 is CARSLNPQGEGSYEQYF. The CDR3 DNA reads as TGTGCCAGAAGCTTAAACCCTCAGGGGGAAGGTTCCTACGAGCAGTACTTC.

V gene TRBV6-6 combines with J gene TRBJ2-7; maybe TRBD2 (6 bases). There are 14 residues in the CDR3. CDR1 MNHNY and CDR2 SVGAGI come from the germline V gene (reference sequence). V was shortened by 0 bases and J by 2 bases, with 8 bases between the two germline ends. The CDR3 reads CASSYSGGTYEQYF. The CDR3 nucleotides are TGTGCCAGCAGTTACTCGGGGGGAACCTACGAGCAGTACTTC.

In DNA, the CDR3 is TGTGCCAGCAGTGAAGCCCCGGGACAGTCGGATGAAAAACTGTTTTTT. Amino acids: CASSEAPGQSDEKLFF. The chain couples TRBV2 to TRBJ1-4, with 7 positions matching TRBD1. CDR3 length: 16 amino acids. The trim removed 0 bases at V and 6 bases at J, leaving 7 bases unmatched. The germline V gene has CDR1 SNHLY and CDR2 FYNNEI. The entire variable domain, with the rest obtained from reference TRBV2 and TRBJ1-4, is as follows: EPEVTQTPSHQVTQMGQEVILRCVPISNHLYFYWYRQILGQKVEFLVSFYNNEISEKSEIFDDQFSVERPDGSNFTLKIRSTKLEDSAMYFCASSEAPGQSDEKLFFGSGTQLSVL.

The genes are TRBV6-1 and TRBJ1-2; tentatively, D is TRBD1 (6 bases). Trimming removed 0 bases from V and 4 bases from J, with 12 bases in between. Germline V gives CDR1 MNHNS, CDR2 SASEGT. The CDR3 spans 15 residues. As DNA, the CDR3 is TGTGCCAGCAGTGAAGCGCTGGACAGCCTCTATGGCTACACCTTC. This codes for CASSEALDSLYGYTF.

This sequence joins TRBV27 and TRBJ2-7, with 8 bases identical to TRBD1. This CDR3 spans 15 amino acids. With 5 bases clipped from V and 2 bases from J, the junction kept 8 bases outside the gene matches. CDR1 and CDR2 (germline): MNHEY, SMNVEV (reference sequence). As DNA, the CDR3 is TGTGCCAGCAGTGGACAGGGACAAATAACCTACGAGCAGTACTTC. This translates into CASSGQGQITYEQYF.

The chain joins TRBV6-6 to TRBJ2-7; D possibly corresponds to TRBD1 (6 bases). Trimming took 6 bases from V and 5 from J, leaving 8 bases between them. Germline CDR1 reads MNHNY; CDR2 reads SVGAGI (reference sequence). The CDR3 consists of 11 residues. The CDR3 bases are TGTGCCAGCAGGGACAGCAACGAGCAGTACTTC. As protein: CASRDSNEQYF.

The chain couples TRBV15 to TRBJ2-7; 14 bases line up with TRBD2. Germline-derived CDR1 and CDR2 are LNHNV and YYDKDF (reference sequence). V shed 3 bases and J 7 bases; nucleotides not matched to a gene: 5. CDR3 length: 15 amino acids. The CDR3 bases are TGTGCCACCAGCAGGCTGGGACTAGCGGGAGAAGAGCAGTACTTC. This gives the protein CATSRLGLAGEEQYF.

The chain combines TRBV7-6 with TRBJ2-1, with D hard to call. Germline V gene lookup returns CDR1 SGHVS and CDR2 FNYEAQ. Deletions cut 1 base from V and 2 bases from J, with 15 bases between. The CDR3 has 17 amino acids. Here the CDR3 reads CASSLGPRKLPYNEQFF. In DNA, the CDR3 is TGTGCCAGCAGCTTAGGGCCGAGGAAACTACCCTACAATGAGCAGTTCTTC.

This clone was seen a single time. The rearrangement links TRBV4-1 to TRBJ1-1, with D unresolved. CDR3 size: 15 residues. Germline CDR1 reads MGHRA; CDR2 reads YSYEKL. Trimming pared 4 bases from V and 2 bases from J, leaving 14 bases between. Here the CDR3 DNA reads TGCGCCAGCAGCCCCATGTGGGCAGATAACACTGAAGCTTTCTTT. Amino acid sequence: CASSPMWADNTEAFF.

This clone was observed a few times. The chain recombines TRBV4-2 with TRBJ1-3; TRBD1 matches at 8 bases. Unmatched junction bases numbered 4, after V lost 0 bases and J lost 0 bases. Germline loops: CDR1 LGHNA, CDR2 YNFKEQ. This CDR3 has 17 amino acids. As DNA, the CDR3 is TGTGCCAGCAGCCAAGATACGACAGGGGCCTCTGGAAACACCATATATTTT. It translates to CASSQDTTGASGNTIYF.

The rearrangement uses TRBV2 and TRBJ1-4; D gene ambiguous. The CDR3 runs to 12 residues. The V end was cut by 4 bases, the J end by 8 bases, with 8 bases between. Looked up from germline, CDR1 is SNHLY and CDR2 is FYNNEI. CDR3 in DNA: TGTGCCAGCAGTGGGTGGGCCGAAAAACTGTTTTTT. Translated: CASSGWAEKLFF.

The chain joins TRBV6-5 to TRBJ2-7; no reliable D call. The CDR3 loop spans 12 amino acids. Germline V lookup: CDR1 MNHEY, CDR2 SVGAGI. V lost 5 bases to trimming and J lost 5 bases, with 10 bases between them. CDR3 sequence (DNA): TGTGCCAGCAGTCTTCCTAGGCACGAGCAGTACTTC. It yields the protein CASSLPRHEQYF.

The chain links TRBV19 to TRBJ2-7, with 7 bases that match TRBD1. Germline-derived CDR1 and CDR2 are LNHDA and SQIVND (reference sequence). Trimming at V came to 7 bases and at J to 7 bases, leaving 10 bases not matched to a gene. This CDR3 has 13 amino acids. CDR3 sequence (DNA): TGTGCCAGTAATCAGGGGGTCGGCGGAGAGCAGTACTTC. It codes for CASNQGVGGEQYF. The variable domain in full, with the rest retrieved from reference TRBV19 and TRBJ2-7, is DGGITQSPKYLFRKEGQNVTLSCEQNLNHDAMYWYRQDPGQGLRLIYYSQIVNDFQKGDIAEGYSVSREKKESFPLTVTSAQKNPTAFYLCASNQGVGGEQYFGPGTRLTVT.

The chain combines TRBV9 with TRBJ1-2, with D uncertain. The germline gives CDR1 SGDLS, CDR2 YYNGEE. The CDR3 is 12 residues long. The V end was cut by 3 bases, the J end by 7 bases, with 10 bases between. The CDR3 is CASSAPKFGYTF. In DNA form, the CDR3 reads TGTGCCAGCAGCGCCCCTAAGTTTGGCTACACCTTC. Complete variable domain (other parts from reference TRBV9 and TRBJ1-2): DSGVTQTPKHLITATGQRVTLRCSPRSGDLSVYWYQQSLDQGLQFLIQYYNGEERAKGNILERFSAQQFPDLHSELNLSSLELGDSALYFCASSAPKFGYTFGSGTRLTVV.

This sequence joins TRBV9 and TRBJ1-4; 8 nucleotides align to TRBD1. Germline V lookup: CDR1 SGDLS, CDR2 YYNGEE. J was trimmed by 7 bases and V by 0 bases; bases with no gene match: 5. The CDR3 loop spans 15 amino acids. The CDR3 loop is CASSVETGVGEKLFF. The CDR3 coding sequence is TGTGCCAGCAGCGTAGAGACAGGGGTAGGTGAAAAACTGTTTTTT.

The chain carries TRBV28 and TRBJ1-5, with 10 bases lining up with TRBD1. Germline V gene sequence: CDR1 MDHEN, CDR2 SYDVKM. With 5 bases clipped from V and 4 bases from J, the junction kept 5 bases outside the gene matches. The CDR3 covers 15 residues. The CDR3 bases are TGTGCCAGCAGTCGACAGGGGGCAAGAAATCAGCCCCAGCATTTT. Translation gives CASSRQGARNQPQHF. The variable domain in full, completed from reference TRBV28 and TRBJ1-5, reads DVKVTQSSRYLVKRTGEKVFLECVQDMDHENMFWYRQDPGLGLRLIYFSYDVKMKEKGDIPEGYSVSREKKERFSLILESASTNQTSMYLCASSRQGARNQPQHFGDGTRLSIL.

The chain has TRBV18 and TRBJ1-2; perhaps TRBD1 as D (5 bases). This CDR3 is built from 15 residues. CDR1 KGHSH and CDR2 LQKENI come from the germline V gene. V was pared by 5 bases and J by 5 bases, with 18 bases between. CDR3 amino acids: CASSSSPRTPYGYTF. The CDR3 coding sequence is TGTGCCAGCTCATCGAGCCCGAGGACACCTTATGGCTACACCTTC.

This clone was detected only once. The CDR3 is CASSLAPQGPNNEKLFF. CDR3 DNA sequence: TGCGCCAGCAGCTTGGCCCCGCAGGGGCCTAATAATGAAAAACTGTTTTTT. The J gene is TRBJ1-4, the V gene TRBV5-1; a weak D match, TRBD1 (6 bases). CDR1 is SGHRS, CDR2 YFSETQ, per germline. The CDR3 spans 17 residues. Trimming shortened V by 0 bases and J by 4 bases, and 16 bases separated the two germline ends.

This chain joins TRBV15 and TRBJ2-2, with 7 bases matching TRBD1. This CDR3 has 16 amino acids. Germline V CDR1 and CDR2: LNHNV, YYDKDF (reference sequence). Germline trimming cut 5 bases from V and 3 bases from J; bases unmatched to any gene: 9. CDR3 loop: CATSSKTGVHTGELFF. In DNA, the CDR3 is TGTGCCACCAGCTCTAAAACAGGGGTGCACACCGGGGAGCTGTTTTTT.

The genes are TRBV2 and TRBJ2-7, with D possibly matching TRBD1 (6 bases). Trimming took 4 bases from V and 0 from J, leaving 10 bases between them. Germline values: CDR1 SNHLY, CDR2 FYNNEI. This CDR3 region has 14 residues. The CDR3 nucleotides are TGTGCCAGCAGTGTGCAGGGGCTCTCCTACGAGCAGTACTTC. Translating gives CASSVQGLSYEQYF.

The chain employs TRBV4-1 and TRBJ2-7; 7 nucleotides line up with TRBD2. Trimming took 1 base from V and 0 from J; bases not matched to a gene: 3. CDR3 length: 15 amino acids. From germline, CDR1 is MGHRA and CDR2 YSYEKL. The CDR3 loop reads CASSQARGDSYEQYF. The DNA of the CDR3 is TGCGCCAGCAGCCAAGCCCGGGGGGACTCCTACGAGCAGTACTTC.

This clone has only a few counts. This rearrangement joins TRBV6-1 to TRBJ2-5; D perhaps matches TRBD2 (5 bases). The V and J ends lost 2 bases and 2 bases respectively, with 12 bases between them. The CDR3 consists of 15 residues. In germline, CDR1 is MNHNS, CDR2 SASEGT. Written as DNA, the CDR3 is TGTGCCAGCAGTGAACATCCTGGGAGTCAAGAGACCCAGTACTTC. It specifies CASSEHPGSQETQYF.

J is TRBJ1-2 and V is TRBV15; a weak D match, TRBD1 (5 bases). Germline V gene data show CDR1 as LNHNV and CDR2 as YYDKDF (reference sequence). CDR3 size: 14 residues. Trimming took off 5 bases at V and 4 bases at J, with 14 bases between the two ends. This chain's CDR3 is CATSEDRRGYGYTF. DNA for the CDR3: TGTGCCACCAGCGAAGATCGAAGGGGCTATGGCTACACCTTC.